A single sample is the source of the 18 T cell receptor beta chains below, sequenced in a study of control samples from healthy donors and cancer patients (dated by TCRdb to about 2020). The protocol used for the library was the immunoSEQ multiplex PCR assay. Here the immuneACCESS table is served through TCRdb, limited to in-frame sequences with V and J called. Missing clones are a known gap in these copies; in checked studies unresolved V genes cover under half, and the rest lacks a known reason. For this sample the table gives approximately 120,000 clones, of which around 88% were detected only once. Around 17% of the sample comes from the top ten. The specimen was blood. The receptors were gathered from a woman aged 45-60 years in good health.

The chain carries TRBV30 and TRBJ2-3; D might be TRBD1 (5 bases). The germline V gene has CDR1 GTSNPN and CDR2 SVGIG (reference sequence). V was trimmed by 2 bases and J by 2 bases, leaving 11 bases between them. The CDR3 is 14 residues long. The DNA of the CDR3 is TGTGCCTGGAGTCTAGGGGCGGACACAGATACGCAGTATTTT. It yields the protein CAWSLGADTDTQYF.

The chain carries TRBV7-8 and TRBJ1-6; 9 bases fit TRBD1. The CDR3 covers 15 residues. V was clipped by 1 base and J by 10 bases; unmatched bases: 5. The germline CDR1 and CDR2 sequences are SGHVS and FQNEAQ. The CDR3 here is CASSLEGTGSSPLHF. CDR3 coding DNA: TGTGCCAGCAGCTTAGAAGGGACAGGGTCCTCACCCCTCCACTTT.

This sequence joins TRBV7-2 and TRBJ2-1; 15 bases map to TRBD2. Looked up from germline, CDR1 is SGHTA and CDR2 is FQGNSA. The V and J ends lost 4 bases and 10 bases, in that order; junction bases with no gene match: 5. The CDR3 is 15 residues long. The CDR3 DNA is TGTGCCAGCAGCTCAGCCGGGACTAGCGGGAGGGAGCAGTTCTTC. This translates into CASSSAGTSGREQFF.

The chain carries TRBV3-1 (or the pseudogene TRBV3-2) and TRBJ2-1; D gene unclear. Germline V gene lookup returns CDR1 LGHDT and CDR2 YNNKEL (reference sequence). V lost 6 bases, J lost 7 bases, and 7 bases lay in between. The CDR3 contains 11 residues. The CDR3 region is CASSGTNEQFF. For the CDR3, the DNA is TGTGCCAGCAGTGGAACTAATGAGCAGTTCTTC.

This sequence joins TRBV6-5 and TRBJ2-3; D unresolved. This CDR3 region has 14 residues. V shed 5 bases and J shed 2 bases, with 11 bases lying between them. CDR1 and CDR2 from the germline V gene are MNHEY and SVGAGI. The chain's CDR3 is CASSLGSYTDTQYF. The DNA of the CDR3 is TGTGCCAGCAGTCTCGGAAGTTACACAGATACGCAGTATTTT.

There are a few counts of this clone. The chain links TRBV5-1 to TRBJ2-2; weak D call: TRBD2 (5 bases). The CDR3 loop spans 15 amino acids. Germline V CDR1 and CDR2: SGHRS, YFSETQ. Trimming removed 0 bases from V and 4 bases from J, with 10 bases in between. The CDR3 DNA sequence: TGCGCCAGCAGCTTGGCGGGAACGGCCACCGGGGAGCTGTTTTTT. This encodes CASSLAGTATGELFF.

This clone was seen more than once but under ten times. V gene TRBV5-5 combines with J gene TRBJ2-6, with a tentative D call TRBD2 (5 bases). Germline V gives CDR1 SGHKS, CDR2 YYEKEE (reference sequence). The germline V and J ends were trimmed by 0 bases and 7 bases, with 5 bases remaining between them. The CDR3 consists of 13 residues. The CDR3 region has the DNA TGTGCCAGCAGCTTGGCGGGAGCCAACGTCCTGACTTTC. Translation gives CASSLAGANVLTF. Full variable domain (outside the CDR3, taken from reference TRBV5-5 and TRBJ2-6): DAGVTQSPTHLIKTRGQQVTLRCSPISGHKSVSWYQQVLGQGPQFIFQYYEKEERGRGNFPDRFSARQFPNYSSELNVNALLLGDSALYLCASSLAGANVLTFGAGSRLTVL.

The V gene is TRBV11-1, the J gene TRBJ1-2; 8 bases match TRBD1. Trimming at V came to 3 bases and at J to 1 base, leaving 1 base not matched to a gene. The CDR3 length is 14 residues. Germline CDR1 and CDR2: SGHAT and FQDESV (reference sequence). Here the CDR3 reads CASSLDRVNYGYTF. CDR3 sequence (DNA): TGTGCCAGCAGCTTGGACAGGGTTAACTATGGCTACACCTTC.

The chain combines TRBV11-3 with TRBJ2-2, with D possibly being TRBD1 (6 bases). CDR3 length equals 14 residues. CDR1 and CDR2 from the germline V gene are SGHNT and YENEEA. Between the trimmed V and J ends, which lost 7 bases and 0 bases, there was a span of 9 bases. The DNA for the CDR3 is TGTGCCAGCAAAGGACAGACGAACACCGGGGAGCTGTTTTTT. As protein: CASKGQTNTGELFF.

CDR3 amino acids: CASSRRREETQYF. Written as DNA, the CDR3 is TGTGCCAGCAGCCGGCGGAGGGAAGAGACCCAGTACTTC. J is TRBJ2-5 and V is TRBV7-6, with D possibly TRBD2 on 6 matching bases. CDR1 SGHVS and CDR2 FNYEAQ come from the germline V gene. V gave up 5 bases and J gave up 3 bases, with 10 bases separating them. CDR3 length: 13 residues.

V and J are TRBV11-1 and TRBJ2-3, with 7 bases identical to TRBD1. CDR1 SGHAT and CDR2 FQDESV come from the germline V gene (reference sequence). This CDR3 is built from 12 residues. After removal of 5 bases from V and 8 bases from J, the junction contained 4 bases not matched to a gene. CDR3 bases: TGTGCCAGCAGCCCACAGGGGCGTACGCAGTATTTT. This translates into CASSPQGRTQYF.

The chain combines TRBV11-2 with TRBJ1-3, with D perhaps TRBD1 (6 bases). Germline-derived CDR1 and CDR2 are SGHAT and FQNNGV. The CDR3 extends over 14 amino acids. V was cut by 4 bases and J by 1 base, with 8 bases left in between. The CDR3: CASSWTDSGNTIYF. In nucleotides, the CDR3 is TGTGCCAGCAGCTGGACAGATTCTGGAAACACCATATATTTT. The variable domain in full, with the rest retrieved from reference TRBV11-2 and TRBJ1-3, is EAGVAQSPRYKIIEKRQSVAFWCNPISGHATLYWYQQILGQGPKLLIQFQNNGVVDDSQLPKDRFSAERLKGVDSTLKIQPAKLEDSAVYLCASSWTDSGNTIYFGEGSWLTVV.

The V gene is TRBV6-5, the J gene TRBJ2-3; no reliable D call. CDR1 and CDR2 from the germline V gene are MNHEY and SVGAGI. The V gene lost 0 bases and the J gene lost 5 bases, with 15 bases spanning the gap. The CDR3 extends over 16 amino acids. CDR3 residues: CASSYSISQVRDTQYF. The CDR3 nucleotides are TGTGCCAGCAGTTACTCGATATCCCAGGTTCGAGATACGCAGTATTTT.

The rearrangement joins TRBV19 to TRBJ1-1; D call uncertain. CDR1 LNHDA and CDR2 SQIVND come from the germline V gene (reference sequence). CDR3 length equals 14 residues. V lost 2 bases to trimming and J lost 1 base, with 8 bases between them. The CDR3 reads CASSIRGQNTEAFF. In DNA form, the CDR3 reads TGTGCCAGTAGTATAAGAGGCCAGAACACTGAAGCTTTCTTT.

The gene calls are TRBV29-1 and TRBJ2-3, with TRBD1 identical over 7 bases. Losses at the gene ends were 6 bases for V and 2 bases for J; bases not matched to a gene: 8. Germline V lookup: CDR1 SQVTM, CDR2 ANQGSEA. The CDR3 has 14 residues. CDR3 loop: CSVGQERLTDTQYF. Here the CDR3 DNA reads TGCAGCGTCGGACAGGAGCGACTCACAGATACGCAGTATTTT.

The V call is TRBV4-2, the J call TRBJ2-2; 13 bases are shared with TRBD2. The trim removed 4 bases at V and 5 bases at J, leaving 7 bases unmatched. CDR3 length: 17 residues. The germline gives CDR1 LGHNA, CDR2 YNFKEQ. The CDR3 nucleotides read TGTGCCAGCAGCCCTACTAGCGGGGGGGCTAGGACCGGGGAGCTGTTTTTT. It specifies CASSPTSGGARTGELFF.

The CDR3 DNA reads as TGTGCCAGCACCCAGCGCTACAGGGGCGAAATGGGGGGCTACACCTTC. This sequence encodes CASTQRYRGEMGGYTF. The V and J genes are TRBV3-1 (or the pseudogene TRBV3-2) and TRBJ1-2; 7 nucleotides match TRBD1. The CDR3 is 16 amino acids. Germline values: CDR1 LGHDT, CDR2 YNNKEL (reference sequence). V was pared by 7 bases and J by 8 bases, with 19 bases of the junction left unmatched.

The chain is built from TRBV7-8 and TRBJ1-2, with D unclear. Trimming cost V 1 base and J 7 bases, with 13 bases left between them. The V gene's germline CDR1 is SGHVS and CDR2 FQNEAQ. The CDR3 totals 14 residues. Here the CDR3 DNA reads TGTGCCAGCAGCTTAGTGCAGTCGGGGTTTGGCTACACCTTC. This encodes CASSLVQSGFGYTF.